The 11 T cell receptor beta chains listed next were all sequenced from one sample in a study of blood T cell repertoires in COVID-19. Sequenced by immunoSEQ multiplex PCR; TCRdb stores in-frame clones only, minus some. The sample contains under 200,000 clones, roughly 84% of which appear only once. The material sequenced was PBMCs or T cells enriched from blood (not recorded which). The receptors shown here come from a man in his sixties who had recovered from COVID-19.

The V call is TRBV7-3, the J call TRBJ2-1, with D uncertain. Germline V gene lookup returns CDR1 SGHTA and CDR2 FQGTGA. Trimming pared 5 bases from V and 9 bases from J, leaving 14 bases between. The CDR3 is 13 amino acids. CDR3 region: CASSLDLTLEQFF. DNA for the CDR3: TGTGCCAGCAGCCTGGATTTGACTCTTGAGCAGTTCTTC.

This clone was seen once. Written as DNA, the CDR3 is TGTGCCAGCAGCTTAACATATAGCAATCAGCCCCAGCATTTT. It specifies CASSLTYSNQPQHF. The V gene is TRBV7-6, the J gene TRBJ1-5; D remains unclear. Germline values: CDR1 SGHVS, CDR2 FNYEAQ. The CDR3 has 14 amino acids. V was trimmed by 2 bases and J by 0 bases, leaving 5 bases between them.

This clone has only one observation. The V and J genes are TRBV11-2 and TRBJ1-2; 7 bases match TRBD1. Germline CDR1 is SGHAT and CDR2 is FQNNGV. Germline trimming cut 5 bases from V and 6 bases from J; bases unmatched to any gene: 9. The length of the CDR3 is 14 residues. The CDR3 bases are TGTGCCAGCAGCCAAAGCAGACAGGGCGATGGCTACACCTTC. Amino acid sequence: CASSQSRQGDGYTF.

This sequence joins TRBV7-3 and TRBJ2-2; TRBD1 might be the D (5 bases). This CDR3 has 15 residues. Between the trimmed V and J ends, which lost 2 bases and 5 bases, there was a span of 12 bases. Germline CDR1 SGHTA, CDR2 FQGTGA. The CDR3 loop is CASSLDRPETGELFF. Here the CDR3 DNA reads TGTGCCAGCAGCTTAGACAGACCGGAGACCGGGGAGCTGTTTTTT.

This clone showed up just a few times. V is TRBV7-2 and J is TRBJ1-2, with 9 nucleotides matching TRBD1. The CDR3 is 14 residues long. V lost 4 bases to trimming and J lost 3 bases; unmatched junction nucleotides: 3. Germline CDR1 and CDR2: SGHTA and FQGNSA. In DNA, the CDR3 is TGTGCCAGCAGCTCTGGGACAGGGTACTATGGCTACACCTTC. This encodes CASSSGTGYYGYTF.

The CDR3: CASTGQGKYEKLFF. In nucleotides, the CDR3 is TGTGCCAGCACAGGACAGGGAAAGTATGAAAAACTGTTTTTT. The chain couples TRBV18 to TRBJ1-4; TRBD1 matches at 8 bases. The CDR3 loop spans 14 amino acids. The germline V gene encodes CDR1 KGHSH and CDR2 LQKENI. V was pared by 8 bases and J by 6 bases, with 8 bases of the junction left unmatched.

The table lists this clone with a few counts. The sample contains more than one DNA sequence encoding this CDR3. V is TRBV7-3 and J is TRBJ2-5, with TRBD2 matching 13 bases. V shed 5 bases and J 2 bases; nucleotides not matched to a gene: 2. CDR1 and CDR2 from the germline V gene are SGHTA and FQGTGA. CDR3 length equals 15 residues. CDR3: CASSRTSGGQETQYF. CDR3 sequence (DNA): TGTGCCAGCAGCCGGACTAGCGGGGGACAAGAGACCCAGTACTTC.

This sequence joins TRBV25-1 and TRBJ2-7, with D possibly being TRBD2 (5 bases). The CDR3 contains 13 residues. Germline V gives CDR1 MGHDK, CDR2 SYGVNS. Trimming left V 4 bases short and J 2 bases short, with 9 bases between. The CDR3 DNA is TGTGCCAGCAGTGGGCTAGCCACCTACGAGCAGTACTTC. It yields the protein CASSGLATYEQYF.

A few counts support this clone. The V call is TRBV6-6, the J call TRBJ2-1; no clear D. Germline CDR1 MNHNY, CDR2 SVGAGI (reference sequence). The CDR3 runs 13 residues. Trimming left V 5 bases short and J 8 bases short, with 13 bases between. The CDR3 here is CASSQTYSHEQFF. DNA for the CDR3: TGTGCCAGCAGTCAGACATATTCCCATGAGCAGTTCTTC.

This chain joins TRBV9 and TRBJ1-1; no clear D gene. The CDR3 consists of 16 residues. The V end lost 0 bases, the J end lost 6 bases, and 18 bases lay between the germline ends. CDR1 SGDLS and CDR2 YYNGEE come from the germline V gene. As DNA, the CDR3 is TGTGCCAGCAGCGTAGGTTCAGCGCCGCTCTTAGCTGAAGCTTTCTTT. Translation gives CASSVGSAPLLAEAFF. The variable domain in full, completed from reference TRBV9 and TRBJ1-1, reads DSGVTQTPKHLITATGQRVTLRCSPRSGDLSVYWYQQSLDQGLQFLIQYYNGEERAKGNILERFSAQQFPDLHSELNLSSLELGDSALYFCASSVGSAPLLAEAFFGQGTRLTVV.

The rearrangement uses TRBV2 and TRBJ1-1, with D hard to call. V was trimmed by 6 bases and J by 2 bases, leaving 13 bases between them. Germline V gene data show CDR1 as SNHLY and CDR2 as FYNNEI. The CDR3 totals 14 residues. CDR3 amino acids: CASSKDLRNTEAFF. CDR3 bases: TGTGCCAGCAGCAAAGACTTACGCAACACTGAAGCTTTCTTT. Full variable domain (outside the CDR3, taken from reference TRBV2 and TRBJ1-1): EPEVTQTPSHQVTQMGQEVILRCVPISNHLYFYWYRQILGQKVEFLVSFYNNEISEKSEIFDDQFSVERPDGSNFTLKIRSTKLEDSAMYFCASSKDLRNTEAFFGQGTRLTVV.